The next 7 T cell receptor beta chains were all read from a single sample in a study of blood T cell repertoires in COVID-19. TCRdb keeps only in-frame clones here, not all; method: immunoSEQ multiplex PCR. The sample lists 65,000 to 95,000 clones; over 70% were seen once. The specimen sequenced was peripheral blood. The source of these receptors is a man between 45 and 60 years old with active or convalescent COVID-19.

CDR3 sequence (DNA): TGTGCCAGCAGTTTTAGCGGGGGGCGGTACGAGCAGTACTTC. It yields the protein CASSFSGGRYEQYF. This chain uses TRBV27 with TRBJ2-7, with 10 bases lining up with TRBD2. From germline, CDR1 is MNHEY and CDR2 SMNVEV (reference sequence). V gave up 3 bases and J gave up 4 bases; unmatched junction bases: 3. The CDR3 totals 14 residues.

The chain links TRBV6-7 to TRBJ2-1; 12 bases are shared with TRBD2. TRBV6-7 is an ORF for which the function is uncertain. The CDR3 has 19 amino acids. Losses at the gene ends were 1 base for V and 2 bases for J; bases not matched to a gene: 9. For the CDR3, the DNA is TGTGCCAGCAGTTACTTAAGGGCTAGCGGGGGGGCCACCTACAATGAGCAGTTCTTC. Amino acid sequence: CASSYLRASGGATYNEQFF.

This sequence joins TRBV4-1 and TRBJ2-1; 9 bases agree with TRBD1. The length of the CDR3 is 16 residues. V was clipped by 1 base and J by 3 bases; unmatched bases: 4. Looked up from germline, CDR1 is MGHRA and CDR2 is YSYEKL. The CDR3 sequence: CASSQVWTGDYNEQFF. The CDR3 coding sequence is TGCGCCAGCAGCCAAGTCTGGACAGGGGACTACAATGAGCAGTTCTTC.

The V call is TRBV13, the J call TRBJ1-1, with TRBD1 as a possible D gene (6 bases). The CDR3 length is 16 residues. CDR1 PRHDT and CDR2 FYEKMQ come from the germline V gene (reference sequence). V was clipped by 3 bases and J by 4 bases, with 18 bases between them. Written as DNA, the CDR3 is TGTGCCAGCAGCTTTCAAACTGTTCAGGGGTCCACTGAAGCTTTCTTT. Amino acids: CASSFQTVQGSTEAFF.

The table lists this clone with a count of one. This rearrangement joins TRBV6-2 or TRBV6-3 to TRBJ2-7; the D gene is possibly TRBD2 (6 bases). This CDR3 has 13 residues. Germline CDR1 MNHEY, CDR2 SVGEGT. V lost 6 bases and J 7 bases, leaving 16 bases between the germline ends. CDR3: CASSHRRAGEQYF. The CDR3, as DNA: TGTGCCAGCAGCCACCGGAGGGCCGGAGAGCAGTACTTC.

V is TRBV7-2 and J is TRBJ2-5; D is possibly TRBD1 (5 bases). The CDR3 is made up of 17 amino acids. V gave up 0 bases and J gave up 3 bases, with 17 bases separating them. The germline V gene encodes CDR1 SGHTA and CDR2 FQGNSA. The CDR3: CASSLAPGSQEKETQYF. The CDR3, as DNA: TGTGCCAGCAGCTTAGCCCCAGGGTCTCAGGAAAAAGAGACCCAGTACTTC. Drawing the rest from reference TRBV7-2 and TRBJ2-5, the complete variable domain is GAGVSQSPSNKVTEKGKDVELRCDPISGHTALYWYRQSLGQGLEFLIYFQGNSAPDKSGLPSDRFSAERTGGSVSTLTIQRTQQEDSAVYLCASSLAPGSQEKETQYFGPGTRLLVL.

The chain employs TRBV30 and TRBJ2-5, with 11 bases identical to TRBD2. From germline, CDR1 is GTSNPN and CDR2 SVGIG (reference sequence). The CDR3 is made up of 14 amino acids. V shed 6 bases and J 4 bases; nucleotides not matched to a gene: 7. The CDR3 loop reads CACSPTSGGETQYF. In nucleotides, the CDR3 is TGTGCCTGTTCCCCCACTAGCGGGGGAGAGACCCAGTACTTC.